This TCR beta chain was profiled in a study of T cell responses to AZD1222 COVID-19 vaccine. Regarding the study as a whole: Clonal diversity may have been underestimated in mostly white British donors. Only 5 or 6 people who got AZD1222 tested seropositive at baseline. Mapped onto spike, vaccine-associated CD4 TCRs spanned it and were dominant at 160-218 and 743-854. Receipt of two AZD1222 doses was followed by a rise in Spike-specific TCR breadth and depth.

This clone was counted once. Its specificity is unknown. Germline loops: CDR1 SGHRS, CDR2 YFSETQ. The CDR3 consists of 14 residues. The V segment lost 0 bases and the J segment 7 bases; nucleotides outside the gene matches: 7. The table came from immunoSEQ multiplex PCR; TCRdb's copy has only in-frame clones and leaves some out. The sample yields about 150,000 clones, roughly 80% seen once. The TCR was taken from an adult in good health. The genes are TRBV5-1 and TRBJ2-7; 7 nucleotides match TRBD1. The sequences come from peripheral blood, collected on day 0 of MenACWY control vaccination. Written as DNA, the CDR3 is TGCGCCAGCAGCTTGGTGCCAGGGGGTGGGGAGCAGTACTTC. Translation gives CASSLVPGGGEQYF. The complete variable domain, with remaining parts taken from reference TRBV5-1 and TRBJ2-7, reads KAGVTQTPRYLIKTRGQQVTLSCSPISGHRSVSWYQQTPGQGLQFLFEYFSETQRNKGNFPGRFSGRQFSNSRSEMNVSTLELGDSALYLCASSLVPGGGEQYFGPGTRLTVT.